The entry below describes one TCR beta chain. PCR was performed using 60 Vbeta and 13 Jbeta primers. In the authors' methods: Later, roughly 86 million unique TCR beta chains were counted in an analysis, and approximately 9.9 million of them were shared. The table came from immunoSEQ multiplex PCR; TCRdb's copy has only in-frame clones and leaves some out. Clone size and the V and J calls come from that table; the DNA yielded D and trimming. The top ten hold approximately 1.9% of the sample, which has approximately 140,000 clones, approximately 80% seen once. The CDR3 has 13 amino acids. Trimming took off 7 bases at V and 7 bases at J, with 16 bases between the two ends. The V gene's germline CDR1 is MDHEN and CDR2 SYDVKM. This sample is drawn from a study of cytomegalovirus exposure and HLA in healthy donors.

The chain combines TRBV28 with TRBJ1-2, with a tentative D call TRBD1 (6 bases). The source material was PBMCs. The TCR originated in a middle-aged woman in good health and CMV-seronegative. For the CDR3, the DNA is TGTGCCAGCACAGGGGTCACATTCGCTGGCTACACCTTC. It codes for CASTGVTFAGYTF.